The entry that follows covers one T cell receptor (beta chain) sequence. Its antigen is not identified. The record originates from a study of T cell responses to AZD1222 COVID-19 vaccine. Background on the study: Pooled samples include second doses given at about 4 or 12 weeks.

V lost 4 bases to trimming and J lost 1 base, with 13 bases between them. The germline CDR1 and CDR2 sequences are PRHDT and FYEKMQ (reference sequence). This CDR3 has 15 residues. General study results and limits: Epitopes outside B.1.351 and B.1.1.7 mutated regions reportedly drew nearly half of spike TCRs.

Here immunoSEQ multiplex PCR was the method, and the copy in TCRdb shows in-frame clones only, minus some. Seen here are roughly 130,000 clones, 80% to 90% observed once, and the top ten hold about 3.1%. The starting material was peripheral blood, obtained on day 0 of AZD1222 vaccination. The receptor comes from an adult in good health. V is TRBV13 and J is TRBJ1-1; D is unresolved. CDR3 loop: CASSSAWRANTEAFF. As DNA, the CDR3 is TGTGCCAGCAGCTCCGCCTGGCGGGCGAACACTGAAGCTTTCTTT.